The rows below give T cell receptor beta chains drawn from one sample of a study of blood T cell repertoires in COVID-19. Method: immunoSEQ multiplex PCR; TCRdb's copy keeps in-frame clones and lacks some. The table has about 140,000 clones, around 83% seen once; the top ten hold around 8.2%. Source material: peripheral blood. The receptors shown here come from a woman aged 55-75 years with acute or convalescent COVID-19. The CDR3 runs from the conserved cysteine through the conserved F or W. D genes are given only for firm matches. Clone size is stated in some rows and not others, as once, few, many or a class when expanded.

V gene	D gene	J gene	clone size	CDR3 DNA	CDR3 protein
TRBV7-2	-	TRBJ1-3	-	TGTGCCAGCAGCCCCGGGTTTAGAGGGTCTGGAAACACCATATATTTT	CASSPGFRGSGNTIYF
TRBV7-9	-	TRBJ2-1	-	TGTGCCAGCAGCTTAGCGCGGCAGGGGTACAATGAGCAGTTCTTC	CASSLARQGYNEQFF
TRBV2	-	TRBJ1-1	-	TGTGCCAGCAGTGAAGTGTCCAGGGGGAACACTGAAGCTTTCTTT	CASSEVSRGNTEAFF
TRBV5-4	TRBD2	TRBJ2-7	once	TGTGCCAGCAGCCAGCGGGACGGCTCCTACGAGCAGTACTTC	CASSQRDGSYEQYF
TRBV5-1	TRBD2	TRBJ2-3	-	TGCGCCAGCAGCTATCCTAGCGGGGGACGGGCAGATACGCAGTATTTT	CASSYPSGGRADTQYF
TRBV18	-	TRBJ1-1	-	TGTGCCAGCTCACCAAAAACAGGGAACACTGAAGCTTTCTTT	CASSPKTGNTEAFF
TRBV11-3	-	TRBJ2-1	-	TGTGCCAGCAGCTTAAGGGGACTCAACAATGAGCAGTTCTTC	CASSLRGLNNEQFF
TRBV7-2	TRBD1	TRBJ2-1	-	TGTGCCAGCAGCATCGCCGGGACAAGACAGGGCAATGAGCAGTTCTTC	CASSIAGTRQGNEQFF
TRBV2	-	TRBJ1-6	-	TGTGCCAGCAGTGAAACTATACAGGGCCCACCCCTCCACTTT	CASSETIQGPPLHF
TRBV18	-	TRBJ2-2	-	TGTGCCAGCTCACCTACACAGCCCGGGGAGCTGTTTTTT	CASSPTQPGELFF
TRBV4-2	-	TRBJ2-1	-	TGTGCCAGCAGCCAAGAGATGGGACTTACAAACAATGAGCAGTTCTTC	CASSQEMGLTNNEQFF
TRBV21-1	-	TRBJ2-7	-	TGTGCCAGCAGCAAGTACCGGGGAACCTACGAGCAGTACTTC	CASSKYRGTYEQYF
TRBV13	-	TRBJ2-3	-	TGTGCCAGCAGCTCCGGGATTCTGGGTACGCAGTATTTT	CASSSGILGTQYF
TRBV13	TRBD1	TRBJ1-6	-	TGTGCCAGCAGTCTAGACAGGGAATCACCCCTCCACTTT	CASSLDRESPLHF
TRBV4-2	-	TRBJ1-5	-	TGTGCCAGCAGCCAAGAAGGCGGCAGTAGCAATCAGCCCCAGCATTTT	CASSQEGGSSNQPQHF
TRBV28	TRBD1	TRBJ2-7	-	TGTGCCAGCCGCACGGACAGGGGTTCGTACGAGCAGTACTTC	CASRTDRGSYEQYF
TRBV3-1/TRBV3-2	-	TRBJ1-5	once	TGTGCCAGCAGCCTCGGCCAGGGTCATCAGCCCCAGCATTTT	CASSLGQGHQPQHF
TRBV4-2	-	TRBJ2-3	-	TGTGCCAGCAGCCCTAGGACAGTTGACTTTAGCACAGATACGCAGTATTTT	CASSPRTVDFSTDTQYF
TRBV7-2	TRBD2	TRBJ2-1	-	TGTGCCAGCAGCTTACGGGCGGGAGGCAGGGAGCAGTTCTTC	CASSLRAGGREQFF
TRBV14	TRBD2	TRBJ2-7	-	TGTGCCAGCAGCCCGGGGGGGGAGCAGTACTTC	CASSPGGEQYF
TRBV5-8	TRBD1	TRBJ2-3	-	TGTGCCAGCAGCACTACCGGGACAGGGTTCACAGATACGCAGTATTTT	CASSTTGTGFTDTQYF
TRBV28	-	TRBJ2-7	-	TGTGCCAGCAGTTTCACGGGAAAATACGAGCAGTACTTC	CASSFTGKYEQYF
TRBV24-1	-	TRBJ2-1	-	TGTGCCACCAGTGATTTGCGGGGTTTTAGGCGGAATGAGCAGTTCTTC	CATSDLRGFRRNEQFF
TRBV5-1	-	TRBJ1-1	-	TGCGCCAGCAGCTTGGGGACACCCCGGGTTGAGGCTTTCTTT	CASSLGTPRVEAFF
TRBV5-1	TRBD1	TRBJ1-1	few	TGCGCCAGCAGCTTCCAGGGGGCGTCGATGGCTGAAGCTTTCTTT	CASSFQGASMAEAFF
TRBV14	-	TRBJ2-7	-	TGTGCCAGCAGCCAAGATAAGAGGCTAGCAGACGAGCAGTACTTC	CASSQDKRLADEQYF
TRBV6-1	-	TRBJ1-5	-	TGTGCCAGCAGTGACAGGGGTGGTAATCAGCCCCAGCATTTT	CASSDRGGNQPQHF
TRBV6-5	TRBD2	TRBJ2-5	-	TGTGCCAGCAGTTTGGGACTAGCGGGGGTAGAGACCCAGTACTTC	CASSLGLAGVETQYF
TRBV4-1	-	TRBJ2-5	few	TGCGCCAGCAGCCAAAGTATCGGGGGGACCCAGTACTTC	CASSQSIGGTQYF
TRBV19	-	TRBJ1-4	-	TGTGCCAGTAGTATGAGACCGCGGGAAAAACTGTTTTTT	CASSMRPREKLFF
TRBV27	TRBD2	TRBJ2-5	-	TGTGCCAGCAGCCCAAGTTTCCGGGGGGAAGAGACCCAGTACTTC	CASSPSFRGEETQYF
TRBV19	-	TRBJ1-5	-	TGTGCCAGTAGTCGAACTGCCTTCAATCAGCCCCAGCATTTT	CASSRTAFNQPQHF
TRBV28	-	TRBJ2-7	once	TGTGCCAGCGGATTGGATATGGGAGTTGGCTCCTACGAGCAGTACTTC	CASGLDMGVGSYEQYF
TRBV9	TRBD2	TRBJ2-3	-	TGTGCCAGCACCCGGACTAGCGGGGGCCCCACAGATACGCAGTATTTT	CASTRTSGGPTDTQYF
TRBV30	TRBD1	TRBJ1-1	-	TGTGCCTGGACTCGGGACAGGGGCTTCATGAACACTGAAGCTTTCTTT	CAWTRDRGFMNTEAFF
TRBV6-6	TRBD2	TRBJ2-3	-	TGTGCCAGCAGCCGCATGGATTTAGCGGGGGGGCATCTCAGCACAGATACGCAGTATTTT	CASSRMDLAGGHLSTDTQYF
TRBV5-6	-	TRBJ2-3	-	TGTGCCAGCAGCTTGGCATTGGATACGCAGTATTTT	CASSLALDTQYF
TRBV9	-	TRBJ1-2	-	TGTGCCAGCAGCGCTATGGGGCGGTCGAACTATGGCTACACCTTC	CASSAMGRSNYGYTF
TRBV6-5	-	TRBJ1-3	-	TGTGCCAGCCATGGCCTTTCCTCTGGAAACACCATATATTTT	CASHGLSSGNTIYF
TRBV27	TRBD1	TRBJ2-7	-	TGTGCCAGCGGCCAGGTACAGGGGTTAAACGAGCAGTACTTC	CASGQVQGLNEQYF
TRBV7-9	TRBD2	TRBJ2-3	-	TGTGCCAGCAGCTCCTCTAGCGGGGGGCCGGATACGCAGTATTTT	CASSSSSGGPDTQYF
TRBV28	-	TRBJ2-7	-	TGTGCCAGCAGTTCCCGGGACACCCTTGGGGAGCAGTACTTC	CASSSRDTLGEQYF
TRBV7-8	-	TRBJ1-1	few	TGTGCCAGCAGCTTAGTCGTGACCGGGGCTTTCTTT	CASSLVVTGAFF
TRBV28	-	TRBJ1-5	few	TGTGCCAGCAGTTCCCCGACAGGAGGACAGCCCCAGCATTTT	CASSSPTGGQPQHF
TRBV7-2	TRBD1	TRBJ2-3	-	TGTGCCAGCAGCTTCGACAGGGGCGCAGATACGCAGTATTTT	CASSFDRGADTQYF
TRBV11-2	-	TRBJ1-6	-	TGTGCCAGCAGCTTTGGGGATTTCGGGGGATCTTCACCCCTCCACTTT	CASSFGDFGGSSPLHF
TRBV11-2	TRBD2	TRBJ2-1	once	TGTGCCAGCAGCAGGACTAGGAATGAGCAGTTCTTC	CASSRTRNEQFF